Listed below are T cell receptor beta chains from one sample, sequenced in a study of blood T cell repertoires in COVID-19. Measured with immunoSEQ multiplex PCR; TCRdb has only the in-frame clones, and not every one. The sample contains tens of thousands of clones, less than 85% of which appear only once. The sequenced sample consisted of peripheral blood. These receptors came from a man aged 80 or over with acute or convalescent COVID-19. CDR3s leave out the opening cysteine and the closing phenylalanine or tryptophan.

V gene	CDR3 protein
TRBV7-2	ASRSRQGPNQPQH
TRBV29-1	SVDGQGRAEAF
TRBV7-2	ASSSRQGYNEQF
TRBV20-1	SASSGSAPYNEQF
TRBV7-9	ASSIGDRGLNQPQH
TRBV2	ASSENGVGQPQH
TRBV6-5	ASSRDSPHYEQY
TRBV2	ASSDRVASGANVLT
TRBV5-1	ASNPDASRYEQY
TRBV5-3	ARSLEGAFLYEQY
TRBV5-4	ASSLGEAGGRNIQY
TRBV21-1	ASSKVGNHEQY
TRBV14	ASSQLRQDYGYT
TRBV19	ASPNGHNEQF
TRBV3-1/TRBV3-2	ASSRQASVSGNTIY
TRBV30	AWDRGYEQY
TRBV5-1	ASSLVGGSAYEQY
TRBV6-2/TRBV6-3	ASSNPRGLAGGRPYEQY
TRBV28	ASSSPGTGNTEAF
TRBV18	ASSKLGTSGSGTPEQY
TRBV5-4	ASSVRRTHNEKLF
TRBV25-1	ASRDRPQETQY
TRBV23-1	ASSQREGESDQPQH
TRBV9	ASSTVSAGAVDTQY
TRBV5-1	ASSLVSGSINEQF
TRBV12-5	ASGFGDRKTGELF
TRBV7-3	ASSLGTGGRMNTEAF
TRBV29-1	SVAPTSGSTDTQY
TRBV2	ASRDGTAYEQY
TRBV28	ASKEGGITEAF
TRBV6-2/TRBV6-3	ASSKLTGELF
TRBV11-2	ASSLVDRTRGYT
TRBV19	ASQGQGIPSYEQY
TRBV6-4	ASRRTAASTDTQY
TRBV7-9	ASSFSSGNHNEQF
TRBV5-5	ASSLVLGINYGYT
TRBV18	ASSPRGLDGQF
TRBV6-1	ASTDRRKTGTSSYNEQF
TRBV5-1	ASSLEAAGGETF
TRBV30	AWSVGTSGTVEQY
TRBV5-1	ASSQGTAGNTIY